One TCR beta chain is described in this entry. The record originates from a study of blood T cells in healthy people across ages. Study-wide context: About one barcoded beta molecule per two T cells came from capture by template switching.

Germline assignment: CDR1 MDHEN and CDR2 SYDVKM. CDR3 length: 12 residues. V was shortened by 4 bases and J by 6 bases, with 9 bases between the two germline ends. It was with a sample-barcoded 5' primer and a J-beta primer mix that a second PCR of about 7 to 12 cycles was run. TCRdb redid the calling of the 5' RACE reads with MiXCR, one entry per CDR3 protein. The sample contains 700,000 or so distinct CDR3 sequences, around a fifth of which appear only once. This sequence was found in a man in his 70s in good health. The rearrangement joins TRBV28 to TRBJ2-5; the D is unclear. Sequenced sample: blood. The CDR3 loop is CASSYSRKTQYF. For the CDR3, the DNA is TGTGCCAGCAGTTATAGTCGGAAGACCCAGTACTTC.